The rows below give T cell receptor beta chains drawn from one sample of a study of T cell repertoires in cytomegalovirus infection. TCRdb re-analysed the reads in MiXCR, keeping a single row per CDR3 protein. The repertoire has around 450,000 distinct CDR3 sequences, 11% of them found once; the top ten carry roughly a tenth. Sequencing was carried out using PBMCs. These receptors were taken from a human donor in good health (CMV status not recorded). Some clones in this sample may be carry-over from other donors' samples. Both conserved end residues are part of each CDR3. Fields, in order: clone size, J gene, D gene, V gene, CDR3 DNA, CDR3 protein. The D gene is left open where the match is weak. Clone sizes are given selectively: once, few, many, or a class where the clone is expanded.

clone size: .; J gene: TRBJ2-5; D gene: .; V gene: TRBV29-1; CDR3 DNA: TGCAGCATTGAAACCCCTCCTGGGGGCCAAGAGACCCAGTACTTC; CDR3 protein: CSIETPPGGQETQYF
clone size: .; J gene: TRBJ1-6; D gene: TRBD1; V gene: TRBV4-2; CDR3 DNA: TGTGCCAGCAGCCAGTCCCTTCGCGGGACAGTCTATAATTCACCCCTCCACTTT; CDR3 protein: CASSQSLRGTVYNSPLHF
clone size: few; J gene: TRBJ2-3; D gene: .; V gene: TRBV7-9; CDR3 DNA: TGTGCCAGCAGCACAGGGTTGAACACAGATACGCAGTATTTT; CDR3 protein: CASSTGLNTDTQYF
clone size: .; J gene: TRBJ2-1; D gene: TRBD2; V gene: TRBV4-1; CDR3 DNA: TGTGCCAGCAGCCAAGCCGCCGATAGCGGGACACATTACAATGAGCAGTTCTTC; CDR3 protein: CASSQAADSGTHYNEQFF
clone size: many; J gene: TRBJ2-7; D gene: .; V gene: TRBV6-5; CDR3 DNA: TGTGCCAGCAGTTACTCGGGGCAGGGGAGAGTCTACGAGCAGTACTTC; CDR3 protein: CASSYSGQGRVYEQYF
clone size: many; J gene: TRBJ1-5; D gene: .; V gene: TRBV12-3/TRBV12-4; CDR3 DNA: TGTGCCAGTCCTCCACCCTTAAATGGGAATAGCAATCAGCCCCAGCATTTT; CDR3 protein: CASPPPLNGNSNQPQHF
clone size: .; J gene: TRBJ2-7; D gene: .; V gene: TRBV28; CDR3 DNA: TGTGCCAGCAGTACCGCAGGACGGAACCCCTACGAGCAGTACTTC; CDR3 protein: CASSTAGRNPYEQYF
clone size: many; J gene: TRBJ2-3; D gene: TRBD2; V gene: TRBV28; CDR3 DNA: TGTGCCAGCAGACCGCATCCGGGACTAGCGGGAGGGAAAGGCACAGATACGCAGTATTTT; CDR3 protein: CASRPHPGLAGGKGTDTQYF
clone size: many; J gene: TRBJ2-2; D gene: TRBD1; V gene: TRBV5-5; CDR3 DNA: TGTGCCAGCAGCGTCGGACAGGGCTCCGGGGAGCTGTTTTTT; CDR3 protein: CASSVGQGSGELFF
clone size: .; J gene: TRBJ2-5; D gene: .; V gene: TRBV3-1; CDR3 DNA: TGTGCCAGCAGCCAGCAACAGCAAGAGACCCAGTACTTC; CDR3 protein: CASSQQQQETQYF
clone size: many; J gene: TRBJ2-1; D gene: .; V gene: TRBV28; CDR3 DNA: TGTGCCAGCAGACCCCCCAGCGGGACAGTCAATGAGCAGTTCTTC; CDR3 protein: CASRPPSGTVNEQFF
clone size: .; J gene: TRBJ2-1; D gene: TRBD2; V gene: TRBV12-3/TRBV12-4; CDR3 DNA: TGTGCCAGCACCGAAACTAGCGGGAGTAGTGATGAGCAGTTCTTC; CDR3 protein: CASTETSGSSDEQFF
clone size: .; J gene: TRBJ2-7; D gene: TRBD2; V gene: TRBV10-2; CDR3 DNA: TGCGCCAGCAGTGAGTCGGGGCGGGGGGGCTACGGGCAGTACTTC; CDR3 protein: CASSESGRGGYGQYF
clone size: few; J gene: TRBJ2-1; D gene: .; V gene: TRBV10-3; CDR3 DNA: TGTGCCATCAGTGAAACTAGCAATGAGCAGTTCTTC; CDR3 protein: CAISETSNEQFF
clone size: many; J gene: TRBJ1-4; D gene: TRBD1; V gene: TRBV7-9; CDR3 DNA: TGTGCCAGCAGCTTGTCCGCAGGGGGCGGAAGCGAAAAACTGTTTTTT; CDR3 protein: CASSLSAGGGSEKLFF
clone size: few; J gene: TRBJ1-1; D gene: .; V gene: TRBV3-1; CDR3 DNA: TGTGCCAGCAGCTTCGCGGGGGGGACTACTGAAGCTTTCTTT; CDR3 protein: CASSFAGGTTEAFF
clone size: few; J gene: TRBJ2-1; D gene: .; V gene: TRBV18; CDR3 DNA: TGTGCCAGCTCACCACAGGTGGGAGGCAATGAGCAGTTCTTC; CDR3 protein: CASSPQVGGNEQFF
clone size: .; J gene: TRBJ2-3; D gene: TRBD2; V gene: TRBV9; CDR3 DNA: TGTGCCAGCAGTCCTTTAGCGGGGGAGGGCACAGATACGCAGTATTTT; CDR3 protein: CASSPLAGEGTDTQYF
clone size: many; J gene: TRBJ2-7; D gene: .; V gene: TRBV7-9; CDR3 DNA: TGTGCCAGCAGCCCCGGGACGGCGAACCTCTACGAGCAGTACTTC; CDR3 protein: CASSPGTANLYEQYF
clone size: many; J gene: TRBJ2-3; D gene: .; V gene: TRBV12-3/TRBV12-4; CDR3 DNA: TGTGCCAGCAGTCCATTTTCAGGGACCGATACGCAGTATTTT; CDR3 protein: CASSPFSGTDTQYF
clone size: .; J gene: TRBJ1-4; D gene: TRBD1; V gene: TRBV28; CDR3 DNA: TGTGCCAGCAGTTTGGCCTACAGGGGCTTAAATGAAAAACTGTTTTTT; CDR3 protein: CASSLAYRGLNEKLFF
clone size: many; J gene: TRBJ2-5; D gene: TRBD1; V gene: TRBV20-1; CDR3 DNA: TGCAGTGCGGACAGGGGTGAGACCCAGTACTTC; CDR3 protein: CSADRGETQYF
clone size: many; J gene: TRBJ2-3; D gene: TRBD2; V gene: TRBV7-9; CDR3 DNA: TGTGCCAGCAGCTTATTTGGGGGGGGCACAGATACGCAGTATTTT; CDR3 protein: CASSLFGGGTDTQYF
clone size: many; J gene: TRBJ1-2; D gene: .; V gene: TRBV10-3; CDR3 DNA: TGTGCCATCAGTGAGTGGGGGCAGGGGCTCGACTATGGCTACACCTTC; CDR3 protein: CAISEWGQGLDYGYTF
clone size: many; J gene: TRBJ2-7; D gene: .; V gene: TRBV10-3; CDR3 DNA: TGTGCCATCAGTGAGTCGACCTCTTCGCGGGAGCAGTACTTC; CDR3 protein: CAISESTSSREQYF
clone size: few; J gene: TRBJ2-1; D gene: .; V gene: TRBV30; CDR3 DNA: TGTGCCTGGAGTGTGCTCCGATCGGGGAATGAGCAGTTCTTC; CDR3 protein: CAWSVLRSGNEQFF